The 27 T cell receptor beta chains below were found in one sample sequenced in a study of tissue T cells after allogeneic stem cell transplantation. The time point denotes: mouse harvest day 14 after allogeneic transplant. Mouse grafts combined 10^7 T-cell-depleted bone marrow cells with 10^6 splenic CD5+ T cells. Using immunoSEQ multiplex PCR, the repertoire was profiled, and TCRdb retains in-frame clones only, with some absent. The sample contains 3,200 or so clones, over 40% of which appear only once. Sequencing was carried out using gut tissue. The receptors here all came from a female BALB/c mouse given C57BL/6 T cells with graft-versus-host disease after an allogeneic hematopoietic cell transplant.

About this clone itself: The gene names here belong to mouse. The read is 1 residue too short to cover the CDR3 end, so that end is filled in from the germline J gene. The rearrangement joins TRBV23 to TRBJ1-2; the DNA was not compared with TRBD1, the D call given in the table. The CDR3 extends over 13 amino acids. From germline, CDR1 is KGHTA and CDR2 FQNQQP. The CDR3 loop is CSSSQVANSDYTF. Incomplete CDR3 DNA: TGCTCCAGCAGTCAAGTAGCAAACTCCGACTACACC.

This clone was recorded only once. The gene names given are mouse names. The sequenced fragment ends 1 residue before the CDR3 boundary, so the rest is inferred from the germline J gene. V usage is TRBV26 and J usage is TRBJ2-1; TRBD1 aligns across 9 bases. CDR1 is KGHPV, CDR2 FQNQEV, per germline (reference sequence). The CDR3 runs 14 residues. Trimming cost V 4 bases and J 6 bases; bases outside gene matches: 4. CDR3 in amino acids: CASSPGQGSAEQFF. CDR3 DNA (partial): TGTGCCAGCAGTCCAGGACAGGGGTCTGCTGAGCAGTTC.

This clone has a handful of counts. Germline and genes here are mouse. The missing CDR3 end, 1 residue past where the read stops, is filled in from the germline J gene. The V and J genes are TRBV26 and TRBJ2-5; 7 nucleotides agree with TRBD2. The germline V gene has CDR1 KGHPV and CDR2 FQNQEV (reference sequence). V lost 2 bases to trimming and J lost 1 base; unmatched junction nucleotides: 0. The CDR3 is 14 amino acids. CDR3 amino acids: CASSLDWDQDTQYF. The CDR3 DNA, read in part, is TGTGCCAGCAGTCTGGACTGGGACCAAGACACCCAGTAC.

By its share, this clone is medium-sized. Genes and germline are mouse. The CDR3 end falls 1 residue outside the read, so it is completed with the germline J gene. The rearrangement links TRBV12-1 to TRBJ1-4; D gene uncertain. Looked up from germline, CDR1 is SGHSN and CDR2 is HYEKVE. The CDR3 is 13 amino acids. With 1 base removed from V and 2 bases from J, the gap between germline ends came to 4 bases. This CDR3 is CASSLTSNERLFF. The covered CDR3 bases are TGTGCCAGCTCTCTGACATCCAACGAAAGATTATTT.

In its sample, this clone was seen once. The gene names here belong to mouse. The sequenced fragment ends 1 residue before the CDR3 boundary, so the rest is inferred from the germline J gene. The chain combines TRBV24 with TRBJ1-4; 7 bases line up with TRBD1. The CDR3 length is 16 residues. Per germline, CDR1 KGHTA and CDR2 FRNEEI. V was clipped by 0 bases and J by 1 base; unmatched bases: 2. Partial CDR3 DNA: TGTGCCAGCAGTCTGTATAGGGACAGTTCCAACGAAAGATTATTT. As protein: CASSLYRDSSNERLF. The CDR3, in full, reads CASSLYRDSSNERLFF.

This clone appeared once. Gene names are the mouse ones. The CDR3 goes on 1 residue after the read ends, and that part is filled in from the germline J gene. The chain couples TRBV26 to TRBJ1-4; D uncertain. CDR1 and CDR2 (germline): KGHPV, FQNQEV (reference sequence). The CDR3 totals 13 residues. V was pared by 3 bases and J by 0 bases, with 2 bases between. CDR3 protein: CASSLLSNERLFF. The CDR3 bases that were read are TGTGCCAGCAGTCTCCTTTCCAACGAAAGATTATTT.

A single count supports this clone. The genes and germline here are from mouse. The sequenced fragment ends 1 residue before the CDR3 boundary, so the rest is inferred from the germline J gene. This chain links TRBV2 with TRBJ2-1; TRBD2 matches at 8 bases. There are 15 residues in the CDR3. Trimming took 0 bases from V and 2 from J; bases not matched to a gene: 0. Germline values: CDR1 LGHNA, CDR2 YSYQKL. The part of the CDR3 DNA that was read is TGTGCCAGCAGCCAAGAACTGGGGGACTATGCTGAGCAGTTC. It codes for CASSQELGDYAEQF. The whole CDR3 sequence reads CASSQELGDYAEQFF.

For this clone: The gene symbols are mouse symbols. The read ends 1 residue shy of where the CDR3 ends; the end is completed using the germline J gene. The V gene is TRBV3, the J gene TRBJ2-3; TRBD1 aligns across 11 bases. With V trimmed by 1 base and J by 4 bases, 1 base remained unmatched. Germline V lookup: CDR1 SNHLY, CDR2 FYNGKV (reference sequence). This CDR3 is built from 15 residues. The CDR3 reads CASSLGTGGSETLYF. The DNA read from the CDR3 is TGTGCCAGCAGCTTAGGGACAGGGGGCTCAGAAACGCTGTAT.

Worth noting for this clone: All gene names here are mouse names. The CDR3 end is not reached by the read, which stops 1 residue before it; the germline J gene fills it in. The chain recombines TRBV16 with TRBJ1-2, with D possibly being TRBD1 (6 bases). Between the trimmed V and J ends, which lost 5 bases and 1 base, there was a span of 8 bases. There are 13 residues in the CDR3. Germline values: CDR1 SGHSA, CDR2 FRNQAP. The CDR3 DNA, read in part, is TGTGCAAGCAGCCTCAGGGGAAACTCCGACTACACC. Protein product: CASSLRGNSDYT. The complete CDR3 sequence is CASSLRGNSDYTF.

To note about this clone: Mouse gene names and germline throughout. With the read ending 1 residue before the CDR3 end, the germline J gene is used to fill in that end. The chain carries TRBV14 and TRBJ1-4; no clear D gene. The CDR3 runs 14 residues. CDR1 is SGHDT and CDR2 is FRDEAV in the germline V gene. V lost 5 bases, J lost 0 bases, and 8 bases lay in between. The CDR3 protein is CASRARISNERLFF. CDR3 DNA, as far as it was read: TGTGCCAGCAGGGCCAGAATTTCCAACGAAAGATTATTT.

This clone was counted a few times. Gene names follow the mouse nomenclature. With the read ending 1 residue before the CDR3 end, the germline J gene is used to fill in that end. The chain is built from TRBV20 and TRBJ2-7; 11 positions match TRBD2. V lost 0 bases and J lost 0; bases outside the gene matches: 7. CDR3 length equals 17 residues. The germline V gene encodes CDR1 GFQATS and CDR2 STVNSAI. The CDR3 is CGARDPTGGASSYEQYF. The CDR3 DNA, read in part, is TGTGGTGCTAGGGATCCAACTGGGGGGGCGAGCTCCTATGAACAGTAC.

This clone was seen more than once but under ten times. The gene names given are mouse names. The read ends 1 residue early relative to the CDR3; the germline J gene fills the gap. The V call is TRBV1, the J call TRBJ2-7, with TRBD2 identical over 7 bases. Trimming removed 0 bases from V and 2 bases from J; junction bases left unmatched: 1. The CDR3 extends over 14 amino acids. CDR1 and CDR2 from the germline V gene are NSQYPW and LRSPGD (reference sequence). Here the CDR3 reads CTCSADLGAYEQYF. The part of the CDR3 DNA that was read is TGCACCTGCAGTGCAGATCTGGGGGCCTATGAACAGTAC.

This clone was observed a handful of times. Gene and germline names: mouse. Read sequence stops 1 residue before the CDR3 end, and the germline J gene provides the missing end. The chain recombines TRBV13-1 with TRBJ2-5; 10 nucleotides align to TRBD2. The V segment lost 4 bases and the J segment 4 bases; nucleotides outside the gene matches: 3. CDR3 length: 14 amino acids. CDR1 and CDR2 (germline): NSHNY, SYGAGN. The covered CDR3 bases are TGTGCCAGCAGTCCGGGACTGGGGAAAGACACCCAGTAC. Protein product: CASSPGLGKDTQY. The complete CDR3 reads CASSPGLGKDTQYF.

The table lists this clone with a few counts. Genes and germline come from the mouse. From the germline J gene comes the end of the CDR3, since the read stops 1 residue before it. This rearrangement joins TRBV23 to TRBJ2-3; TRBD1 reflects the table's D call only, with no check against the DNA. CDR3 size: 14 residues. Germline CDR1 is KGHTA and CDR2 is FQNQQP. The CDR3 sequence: CSSSPGQGAETLYF. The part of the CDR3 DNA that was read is TGCTCCAGCAGTCCGGGACAGGGGGCAGAAACGCTGTAT. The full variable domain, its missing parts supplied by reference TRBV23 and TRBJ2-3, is DAAVTQKPRYLIKMKGQEAEMKCIPEKGHTAVFWYQQKQSKELKFLIYFQNQQPLDQIDMVKERFSAVCPSSSLCSLGIRTCEAEDSALYLCSSSPGQGAETLYFGSGTRLTVL.

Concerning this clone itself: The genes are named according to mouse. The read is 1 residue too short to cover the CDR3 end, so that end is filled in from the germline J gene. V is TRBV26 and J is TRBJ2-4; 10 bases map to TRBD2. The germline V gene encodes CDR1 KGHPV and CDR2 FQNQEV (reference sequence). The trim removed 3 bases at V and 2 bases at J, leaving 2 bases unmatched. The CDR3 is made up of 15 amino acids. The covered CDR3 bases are TGTGCCAGCAGTCTTTCTGGGGGGGCTCAAAACACCTTGTAC. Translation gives CASSLSGGAQNTLY. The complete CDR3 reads CASSLSGGAQNTLYF.

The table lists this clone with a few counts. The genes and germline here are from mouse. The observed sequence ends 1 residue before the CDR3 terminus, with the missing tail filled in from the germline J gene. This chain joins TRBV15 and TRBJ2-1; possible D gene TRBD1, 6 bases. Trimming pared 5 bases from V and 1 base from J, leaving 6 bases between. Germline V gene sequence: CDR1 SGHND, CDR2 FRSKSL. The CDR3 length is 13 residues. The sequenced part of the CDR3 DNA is TGTGCCAGCAGTAGGGGGAACTATGCTGAGCAGTTC. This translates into CASSRGNYAEQF. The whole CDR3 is CASSRGNYAEQFF.

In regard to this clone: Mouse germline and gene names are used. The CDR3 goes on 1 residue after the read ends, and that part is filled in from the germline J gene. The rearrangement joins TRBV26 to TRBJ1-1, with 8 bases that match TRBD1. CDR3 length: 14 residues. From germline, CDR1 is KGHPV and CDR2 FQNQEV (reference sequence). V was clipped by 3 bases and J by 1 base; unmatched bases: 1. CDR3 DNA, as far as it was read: TGTGCCAGCAGTCTACAGGGGGGAAACACAGAAGTCTTC. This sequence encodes CASSLQGGNTEVF. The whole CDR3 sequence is CASSLQGGNTEVFF.

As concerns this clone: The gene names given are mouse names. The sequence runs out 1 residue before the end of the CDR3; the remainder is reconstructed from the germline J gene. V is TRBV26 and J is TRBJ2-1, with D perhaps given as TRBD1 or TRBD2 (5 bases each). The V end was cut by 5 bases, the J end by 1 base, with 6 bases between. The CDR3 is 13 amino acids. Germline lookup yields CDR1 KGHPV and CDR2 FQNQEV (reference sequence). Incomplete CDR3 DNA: TGTGCCAGCAGTTGGGACAACTATGCTGAGCAGTTC. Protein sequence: CASSWDNYAEQF. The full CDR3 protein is CASSWDNYAEQFF.

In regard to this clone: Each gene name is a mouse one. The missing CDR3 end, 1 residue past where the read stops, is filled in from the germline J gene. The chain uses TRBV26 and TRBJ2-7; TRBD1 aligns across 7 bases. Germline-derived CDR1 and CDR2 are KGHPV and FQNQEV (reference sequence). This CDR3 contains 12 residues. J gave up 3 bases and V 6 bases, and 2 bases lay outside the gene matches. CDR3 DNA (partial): TGTGCCAGCAGCCGGGACAGCTATGAACAGTAC. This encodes CASSRDSYEQY. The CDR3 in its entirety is CASSRDSYEQYF.

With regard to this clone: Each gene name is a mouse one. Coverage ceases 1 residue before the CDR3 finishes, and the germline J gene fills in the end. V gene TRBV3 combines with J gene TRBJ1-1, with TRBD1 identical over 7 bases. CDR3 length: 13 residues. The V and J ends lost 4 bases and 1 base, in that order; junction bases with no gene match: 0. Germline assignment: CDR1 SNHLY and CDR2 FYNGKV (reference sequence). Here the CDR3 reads CASSYRGNTEVFF. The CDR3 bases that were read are TGTGCCAGCAGCTACAGGGGGAACACAGAAGTCTTC.

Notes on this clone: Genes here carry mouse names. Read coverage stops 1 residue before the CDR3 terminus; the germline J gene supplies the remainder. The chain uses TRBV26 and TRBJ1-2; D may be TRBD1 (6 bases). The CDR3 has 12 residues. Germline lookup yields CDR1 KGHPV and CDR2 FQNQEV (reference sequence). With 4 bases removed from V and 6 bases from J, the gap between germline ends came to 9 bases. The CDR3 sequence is CASSPQGPDYTF. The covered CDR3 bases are TGTGCCAGCAGTCCTCAGGGGCCCGACTACACC.

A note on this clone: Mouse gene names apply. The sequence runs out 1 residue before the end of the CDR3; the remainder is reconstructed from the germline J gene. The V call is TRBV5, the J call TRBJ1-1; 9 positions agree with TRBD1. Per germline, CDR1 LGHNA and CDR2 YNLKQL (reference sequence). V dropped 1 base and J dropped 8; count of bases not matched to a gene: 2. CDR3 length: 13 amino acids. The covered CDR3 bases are TGTGCCAGCAGCCAAGGGACAGGGGAGGAAGTCTTC. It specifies CASSQGTGEEVF. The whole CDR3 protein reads CASSQGTGEEVFF.

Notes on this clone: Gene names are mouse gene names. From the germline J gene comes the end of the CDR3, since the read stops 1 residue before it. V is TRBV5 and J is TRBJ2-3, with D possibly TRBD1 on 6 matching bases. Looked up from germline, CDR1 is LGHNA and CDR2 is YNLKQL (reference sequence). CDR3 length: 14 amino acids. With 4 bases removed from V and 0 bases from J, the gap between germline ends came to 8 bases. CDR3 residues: CASSRTGSAETLYF. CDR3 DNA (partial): TGTGCCAGCAGCCGCACAGGGAGTGCAGAAACGCTGTAT.

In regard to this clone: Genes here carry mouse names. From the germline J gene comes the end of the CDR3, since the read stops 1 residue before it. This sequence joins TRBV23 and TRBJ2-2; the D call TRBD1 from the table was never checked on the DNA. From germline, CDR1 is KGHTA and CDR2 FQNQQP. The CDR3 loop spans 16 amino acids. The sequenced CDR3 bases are TGCTCCAGCAGTCCGGGACAGGGGGCGGGCACCGGGCAGCTCTAC. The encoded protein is CSSSPGQGAGTGQLY. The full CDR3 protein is CSSSPGQGAGTGQLYF. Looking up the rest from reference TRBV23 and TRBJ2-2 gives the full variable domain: DAAVTQKPRYLIKMKGQEAEMKCIPEKGHTAVFWYQQKQSKELKFLIYFQNQQPLDQIDMVKERFSAVCPSSSLCSLGIRTCEAEDSALYLCSSSPGQGAGTGQLYFGEGSKLTVL.

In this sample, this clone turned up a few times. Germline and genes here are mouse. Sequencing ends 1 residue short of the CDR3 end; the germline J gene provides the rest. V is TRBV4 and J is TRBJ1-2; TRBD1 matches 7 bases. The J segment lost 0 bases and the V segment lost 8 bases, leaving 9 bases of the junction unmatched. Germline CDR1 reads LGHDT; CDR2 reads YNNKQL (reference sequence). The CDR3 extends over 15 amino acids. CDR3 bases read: TGTGCCAGCCCTCTTGGACAGGAAGCAAACTCCGACTACACC. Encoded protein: CASPLGQEANSDYT. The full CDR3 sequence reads CASPLGQEANSDYTF.

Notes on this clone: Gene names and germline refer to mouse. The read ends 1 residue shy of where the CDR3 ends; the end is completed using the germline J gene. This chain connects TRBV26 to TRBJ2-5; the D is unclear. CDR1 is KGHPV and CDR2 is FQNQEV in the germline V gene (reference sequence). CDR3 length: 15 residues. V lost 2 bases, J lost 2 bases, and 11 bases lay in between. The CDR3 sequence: CASSLEGAGQDTQYF. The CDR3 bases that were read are TGTGCCAGCAGTCTGGAGGGCGCGGGCCAAGACACCCAGTAC.

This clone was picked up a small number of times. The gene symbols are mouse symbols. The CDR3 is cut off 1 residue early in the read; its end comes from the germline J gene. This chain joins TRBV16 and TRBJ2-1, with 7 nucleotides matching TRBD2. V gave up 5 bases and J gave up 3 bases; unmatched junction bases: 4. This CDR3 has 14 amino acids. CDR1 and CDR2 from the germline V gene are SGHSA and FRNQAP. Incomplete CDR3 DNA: TGTGCAAGCAGCCCCCGACTGGGCTATGCTGAGCAGTTC. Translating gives CASSPRLGYAEQF. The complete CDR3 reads CASSPRLGYAEQFF.